The source of this TCR beta chain is a study of blood T cell repertoires in COVID-19. CDR3 length equals 14 residues. The V gene's germline CDR1 is LGHNA and CDR2 YSLEER. V shed 4 bases and J shed 0 bases, with 9 bases lying between them. Here immunoSEQ multiplex PCR was the method, and the copy in TCRdb shows in-frame clones only, minus some. Seen here are around 170,000 clones, 80% to 90% observed once, and the top ten hold approximately 2%. The chain couples TRBV4-3 to TRBJ1-2, with D tentatively TRBD1 (6 bases). The receptor was derived from a man between 18 and 35 years old who had recovered from COVID-19. Sequencing input: peripheral blood. CDR3 residues: CASSLDRTNYGYTF. The CDR3 bases are TGCGCCAGCAGCCTCGACAGGACTAACTATGGCTACACCTTC.